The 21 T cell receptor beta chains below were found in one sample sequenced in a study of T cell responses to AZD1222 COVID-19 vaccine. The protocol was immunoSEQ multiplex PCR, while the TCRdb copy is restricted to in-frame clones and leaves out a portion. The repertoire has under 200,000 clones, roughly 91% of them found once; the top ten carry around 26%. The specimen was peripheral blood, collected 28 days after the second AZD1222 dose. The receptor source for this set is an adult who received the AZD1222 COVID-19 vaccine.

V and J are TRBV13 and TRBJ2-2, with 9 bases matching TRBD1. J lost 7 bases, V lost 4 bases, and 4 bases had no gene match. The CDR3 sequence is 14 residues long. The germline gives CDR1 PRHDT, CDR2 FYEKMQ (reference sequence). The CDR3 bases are TGTGCCAGCAGCTCGGGACAGGGTAACGGGGAGCTGTTTTTT. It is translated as CASSSGQGNGELFF.

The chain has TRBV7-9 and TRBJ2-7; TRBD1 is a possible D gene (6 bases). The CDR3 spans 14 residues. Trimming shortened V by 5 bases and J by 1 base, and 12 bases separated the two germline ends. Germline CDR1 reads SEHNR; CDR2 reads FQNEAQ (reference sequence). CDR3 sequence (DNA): TGTGCCAGCAGCCCGTCAGGGGATTCCTACGAGCAGTACTTC. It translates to CASSPSGDSYEQYF.

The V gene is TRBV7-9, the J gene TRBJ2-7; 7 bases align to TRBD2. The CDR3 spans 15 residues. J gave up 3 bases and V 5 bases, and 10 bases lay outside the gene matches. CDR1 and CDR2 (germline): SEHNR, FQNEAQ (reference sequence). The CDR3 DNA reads TGTGCCAGCAGCCAGGGAGGGTTGACTAGCTACGAGCAGTACTTC. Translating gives CASSQGGLTSYEQYF.

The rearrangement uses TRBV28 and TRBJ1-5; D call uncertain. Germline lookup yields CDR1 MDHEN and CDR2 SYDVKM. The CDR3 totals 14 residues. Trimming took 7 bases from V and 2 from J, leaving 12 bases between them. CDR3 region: CASTLRPGNQPQHF. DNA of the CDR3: TGTGCCAGCACCCTCCGCCCTGGCAATCAGCCCCAGCATTTT.

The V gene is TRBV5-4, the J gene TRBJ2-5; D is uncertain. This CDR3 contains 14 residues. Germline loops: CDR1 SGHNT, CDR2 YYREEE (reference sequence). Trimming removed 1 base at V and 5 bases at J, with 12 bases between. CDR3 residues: CASSLRADWETQYF. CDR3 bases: TGTGCCAGCAGCTTGAGGGCCGACTGGGAGACCCAGTACTTC.

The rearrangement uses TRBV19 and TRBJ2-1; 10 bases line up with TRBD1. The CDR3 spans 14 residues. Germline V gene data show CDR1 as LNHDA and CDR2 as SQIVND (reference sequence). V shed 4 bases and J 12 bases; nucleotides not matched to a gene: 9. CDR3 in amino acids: CASSRDRGLSGQFF. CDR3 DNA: TGTGCCAGTAGTAGGGACAGGGGTTTATCAGGGCAGTTCTTC. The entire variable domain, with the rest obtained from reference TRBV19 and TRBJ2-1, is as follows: DGGITQSPKYLFRKEGQNVTLSCEQNLNHDAMYWYRQDPGQGLRLIYYSQIVNDFQKGDIAEGYSVSREKKESFPLTVTSAQKNPTAFYLCASSRDRGLSGQFFGPGTRLTVL.

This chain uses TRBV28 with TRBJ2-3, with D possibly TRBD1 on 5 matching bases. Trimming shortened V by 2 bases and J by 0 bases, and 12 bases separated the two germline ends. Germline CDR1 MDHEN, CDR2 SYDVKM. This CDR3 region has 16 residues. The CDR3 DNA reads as TGTGCCAGCAGTTTAAGGGGAACTACTAGCACAGATACGCAGTATTTT. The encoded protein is CASSLRGTTSTDTQYF.

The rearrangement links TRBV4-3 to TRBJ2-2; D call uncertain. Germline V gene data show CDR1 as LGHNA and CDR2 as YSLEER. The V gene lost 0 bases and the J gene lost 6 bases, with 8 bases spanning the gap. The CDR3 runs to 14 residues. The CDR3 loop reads CASSQDPLAGELFF. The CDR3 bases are TGCGCCAGCAGCCAAGACCCTTTGGCCGGGGAGCTGTTTTTT.

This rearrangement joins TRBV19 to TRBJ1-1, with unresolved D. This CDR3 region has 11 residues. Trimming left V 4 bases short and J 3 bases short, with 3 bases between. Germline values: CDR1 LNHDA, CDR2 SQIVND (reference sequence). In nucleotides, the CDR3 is TGTGCCAGTAGTAGAGACACTGAAGCTTTCTTT. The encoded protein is CASSRDTEAFF.

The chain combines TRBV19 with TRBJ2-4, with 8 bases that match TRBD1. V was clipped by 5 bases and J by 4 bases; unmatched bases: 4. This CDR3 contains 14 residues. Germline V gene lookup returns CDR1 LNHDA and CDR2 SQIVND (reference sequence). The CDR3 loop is CASSPRDRKNIQYF. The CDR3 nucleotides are TGTGCCAGTAGTCCTCGGGACAGGAAAAACATTCAGTACTTC.

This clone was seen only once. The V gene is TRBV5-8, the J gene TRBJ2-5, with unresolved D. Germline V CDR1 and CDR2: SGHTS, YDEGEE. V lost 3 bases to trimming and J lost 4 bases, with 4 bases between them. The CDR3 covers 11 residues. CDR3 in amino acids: CASSSLETQYF. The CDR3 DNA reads TGTGCCAGCAGCTCATTAGAGACCCAGTACTTC.

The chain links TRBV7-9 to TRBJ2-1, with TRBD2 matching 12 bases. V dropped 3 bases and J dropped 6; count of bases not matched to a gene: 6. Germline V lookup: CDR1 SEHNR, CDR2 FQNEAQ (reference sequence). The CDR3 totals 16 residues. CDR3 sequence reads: CASSFLAGGAPNEQFF. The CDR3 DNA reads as TGTGCCAGCAGCTTCCTAGCGGGAGGGGCCCCCAATGAGCAGTTCTTC.

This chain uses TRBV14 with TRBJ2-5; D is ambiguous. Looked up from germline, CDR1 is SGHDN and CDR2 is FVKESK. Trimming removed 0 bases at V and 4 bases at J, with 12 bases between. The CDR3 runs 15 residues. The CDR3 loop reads CASSQDLAVGETQYF. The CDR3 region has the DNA TGTGCCAGCAGCCAAGATTTGGCCGTGGGAGAGACCCAGTACTTC.

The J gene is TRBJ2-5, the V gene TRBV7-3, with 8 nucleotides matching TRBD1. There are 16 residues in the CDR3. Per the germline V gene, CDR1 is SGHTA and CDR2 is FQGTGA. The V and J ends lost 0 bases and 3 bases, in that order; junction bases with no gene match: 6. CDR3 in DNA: TGTGCCAGCAGCTTAACATCCGACAGGGGCGAAGAGACCCAGTACTTC. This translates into CASSLTSDRGEETQYF.

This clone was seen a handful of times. CDR3 region: CSVEESVLGYEQYF. CDR3 DNA: TGCAGCGTTGAAGAATCAGTTTTAGGCTACGAGCAGTACTTC. The chain carries TRBV29-1 and TRBJ2-7; D call uncertain. V gave up 0 bases and J gave up 3 bases, with 12 bases separating them. Germline V lookup: CDR1 SQVTM, CDR2 ANQGSEA. The length of the CDR3 is 14 residues.

CDR3 sequence: CASSLHGTPGQYEQYF. CDR3 nucleotide sequence: TGTGCCAGCAGTCTTCACGGGACCCCGGGTCAATACGAGCAGTACTTC. The V and J genes are TRBV27 and TRBJ2-7; D might be TRBD1 or TRBD2, each matching 5 bases. CDR3 length: 16 amino acids. V was clipped by 5 bases and J by 4 bases, with 21 bases between them. Germline V lookup: CDR1 MNHEY, CDR2 SMNVEV (reference sequence).

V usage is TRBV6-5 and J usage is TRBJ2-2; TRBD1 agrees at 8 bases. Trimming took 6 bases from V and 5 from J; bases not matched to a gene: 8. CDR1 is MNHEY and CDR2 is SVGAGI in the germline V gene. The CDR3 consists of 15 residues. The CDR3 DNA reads TGTGCCAGCAGCCTACGACAGGGGCGAACCGGGGAGCTGTTTTTT. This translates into CASSLRQGRTGELFF.

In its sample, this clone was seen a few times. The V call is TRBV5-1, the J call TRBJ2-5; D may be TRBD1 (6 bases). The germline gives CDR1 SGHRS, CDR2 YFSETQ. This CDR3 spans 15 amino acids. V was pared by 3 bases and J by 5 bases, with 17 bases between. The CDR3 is CASSSLRTAEETQYF. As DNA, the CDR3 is TGCGCCAGCAGCTCTCTTAGGACAGCGGAGGAGACCCAGTACTTC.

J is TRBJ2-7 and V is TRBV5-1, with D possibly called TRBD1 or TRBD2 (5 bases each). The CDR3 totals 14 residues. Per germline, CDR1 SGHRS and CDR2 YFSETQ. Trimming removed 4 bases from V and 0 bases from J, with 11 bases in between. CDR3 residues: CASSPRDPSYEQYF. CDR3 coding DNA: TGCGCCAGCAGCCCCCGGGACCCCTCCTACGAGCAGTACTTC.

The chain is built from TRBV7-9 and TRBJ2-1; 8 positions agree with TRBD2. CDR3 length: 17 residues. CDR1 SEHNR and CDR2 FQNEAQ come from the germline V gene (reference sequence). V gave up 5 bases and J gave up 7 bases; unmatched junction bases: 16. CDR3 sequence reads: CASSTVTSGPWRNEQFF. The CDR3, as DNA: TGTGCCAGCAGCACCGTCACTAGCGGCCCATGGAGGAATGAGCAGTTCTTC.

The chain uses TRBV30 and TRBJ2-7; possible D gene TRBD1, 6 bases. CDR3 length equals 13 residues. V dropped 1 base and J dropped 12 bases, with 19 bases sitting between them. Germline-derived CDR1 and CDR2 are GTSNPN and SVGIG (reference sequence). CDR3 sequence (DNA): TGTGCCTGGAGTGCGGGACATGCCTACCATGGGTACTTC. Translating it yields CAWSAGHAYHGYF.